The clone carrying this T cell receptor (beta chain) was detected only once. The sample comes from a study of blood T cell repertoires in COVID-19. Study-wide context: Material from acute and convalescent COVID-19 was sourced from the United States, Italy and Spain. Sources were T cells, B-cell-depleted T cells, or PBMCs; the material itself was cDNA or gDNA.

Using immunoSEQ multiplex PCR, the repertoire was profiled, and TCRdb retains in-frame clones only, with some absent. The table has approximately 300,000 clones, 80% to 90% seen once. Trimming pared 1 base from V and 6 bases from J, leaving 10 bases between. The CDR3 runs to 13 residues. Looked up from germline, CDR1 is MGHRA and CDR2 is YSYEKL. Sequencing was done on a sample of peripheral blood. The gene calls are TRBV4-1 and TRBJ2-7, with D tentatively TRBD2 (5 bases). The receptor comes from a man aged 25-45 years with acute or convalescent COVID-19. DNA of the CDR3: TGCGCCAGCAGCCAAGTCGAGAGGGTCGAGCAGTACTTC. Translating gives CASSQVERVEQYF.